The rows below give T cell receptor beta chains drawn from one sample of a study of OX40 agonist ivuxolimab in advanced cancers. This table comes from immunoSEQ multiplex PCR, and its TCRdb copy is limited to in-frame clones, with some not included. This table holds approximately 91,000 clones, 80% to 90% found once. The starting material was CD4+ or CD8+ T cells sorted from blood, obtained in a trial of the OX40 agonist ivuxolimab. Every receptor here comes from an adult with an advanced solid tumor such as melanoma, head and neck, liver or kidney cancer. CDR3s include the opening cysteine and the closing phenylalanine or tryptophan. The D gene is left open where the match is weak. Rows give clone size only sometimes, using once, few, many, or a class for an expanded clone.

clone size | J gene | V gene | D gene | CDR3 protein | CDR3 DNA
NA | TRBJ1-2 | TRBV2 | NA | CASSEGGRGYYGYTF | TGTGCCAGCAGTGAAGGGGGTCGGGGATACTATGGCTACACCTTC
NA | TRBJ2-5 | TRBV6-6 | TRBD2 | CASTKAGGYQETQYF | TGTGCCAGCACCAAAGCGGGGGGGTACCAAGAGACCCAGTACTTC
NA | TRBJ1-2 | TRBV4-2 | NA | CASSQEMRVGEYGYTF | TGTGCCAGCAGCCAAGAAATGAGGGTGGGGGAATATGGCTACACCTTC
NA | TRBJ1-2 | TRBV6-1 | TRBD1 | CASRASGQGFYGYTF | TGTGCCAGCAGGGCCTCGGGACAGGGTTTTTATGGCTACACCTTC
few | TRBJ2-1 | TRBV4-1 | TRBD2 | CASSQLAGANSYNEQFF | TGCGCCAGCAGCCAGCTAGCGGGGGCCAATAGCTACAATGAGCAGTTCTTC
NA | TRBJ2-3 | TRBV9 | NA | CASSVATTDTQYF | TGTGCCAGCAGCGTAGCTACGACAGATACGCAGTATTTT
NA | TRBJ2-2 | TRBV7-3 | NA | CASSLRGGTNTGELFF | TGTGCCAGCAGCCTTCGTGGAGGGACAAACACCGGGGAGCTGTTTTTT
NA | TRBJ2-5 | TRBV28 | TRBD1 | CASSGSLRDRDEETQYF | TGTGCCAGCAGCGGGTCCCTCCGGGACAGGGACGAAGAGACCCAGTACTTC
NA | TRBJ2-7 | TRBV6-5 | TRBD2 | CASSLEAGGPPYEQYF | TGTGCCAGCAGTTTAGAAGCGGGGGGCCCCCCCTACGAGCAGTACTTC
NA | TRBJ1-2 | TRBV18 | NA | CASSPYKGTGYTF | TGTGCCAGCTCACCATACAAGGGGACAGGCTACACCTTC
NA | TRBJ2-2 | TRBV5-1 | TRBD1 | CASGSGQGVTGELFF | TGCGCCAGCGGCAGCGGACAGGGGGTTACCGGGGAGCTGTTTTTT
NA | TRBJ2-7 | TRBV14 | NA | CASSQGGGFYSYEQYF | TGTGCCAGCAGCCAAGGCGGCGGGTTTTATTCCTACGAGCAGTACTTC
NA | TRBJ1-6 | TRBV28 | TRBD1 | CASRLTGEDSPLHF | TGTGCCAGCAGGTTGACAGGGGAGGATTCACCCCTCCACTTT
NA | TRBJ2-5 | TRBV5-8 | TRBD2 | CASSLGLAGGKETQYF | TGTGCCAGCAGCCTAGGACTAGCGGGGGGTAAAGAGACCCAGTACTTC
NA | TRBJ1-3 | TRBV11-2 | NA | CASSLDDDIGNTIYF | TGTGCCAGCAGCTTAGATGACGACATTGGAAACACCATATATTTT
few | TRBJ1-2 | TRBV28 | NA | CASSLTGYGYTF | TGTGCCAGCAGTTTGACTGGCTATGGCTACACCTTC
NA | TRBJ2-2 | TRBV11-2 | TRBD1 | CASSLRGPGKIKAGELFF | TGTGCCAGCAGCTTAAGGGGGCCGGGGAAAATTAAGGCCGGGGAGCTGTTTTTT
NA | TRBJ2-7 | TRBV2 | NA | CASSEVGAGEQYF | TGTGCCAGCAGCGAGGTGGGGGCCGGCGAGCAGTACTTC
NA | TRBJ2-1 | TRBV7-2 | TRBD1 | CASSSHSPNVRGQNNEQFF | TGTGCCAGCAGCTCCCATTCACCCAACGTAAGGGGGCAAAACAATGAGCAGTTCTTC
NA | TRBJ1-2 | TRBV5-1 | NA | CASSLSQGEDGYTF | TGCGCCAGCAGCTTGTCACAGGGTGAGGATGGCTACACCTTC
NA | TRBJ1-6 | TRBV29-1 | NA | CSAVTGTNSPLHF | TGCAGCGCTGTGACAGGCACCAATTCACCCCTCCACTTT
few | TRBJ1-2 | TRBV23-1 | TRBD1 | CASSQSPDREDYGYTF | TGCGCCAGCAGTCAATCGCCTGACAGGGAAGACTATGGCTACACCTTC